The entry below gives a single TCR beta chain sequence along with its context. The antigen is undetermined. This entry comes from a study of cytomegalovirus exposure and HLA in healthy donors. The study, taken as a whole, reports: Most TCR sequences proved rare, with some public TCRs found in many donors.

The CDR3 loop spans 14 amino acids. The ends were cut back, 2 bases at V and 6 bases at J, with 10 bases in the middle. CDR1 is KGHSH, CDR2 LQKENI, per germline. Use of 60 Vbeta and 13 Jbeta primers characterized the PCR. The method was immunoSEQ multiplex PCR; TCRdb's version includes in-frame clones alone and lacks a portion of them. The sample records about 220,000 clones, about 75% being singletons. The V gene is TRBV18, the J gene TRBJ2-2; D gene ambiguous. This TCR was recovered from a male donor in good health and CMV-seronegative. The specimen was PBMCs. For the CDR3, the DNA is TGTGCCAGCTCACCAGCGTTGAGTGCCGGGGAGCTGTTTTTT. Translated: CASSPALSAGELFF.